Listed below are T cell receptor beta chains from one sample, sequenced in a study of blood T cells in healthy people across ages. In TCRdb, the 5' RACE reads were re-called with MiXCR into one record per CDR3 protein. Here the sample spans around 800,000 distinct CDR3 sequences, roughly 44% being singletons. Sequenced sample: blood. These receptors all stem from a man aged 60 to 69 in good health. Both conserved end residues are trimmed from each CDR3.

CDR3: ASSQTTGIKQF; J: TRBJ2-1; V: TRBV5-1
CDR3: SARPGTLGYNSPLH; J: TRBJ1-6; V: TRBV20-1
CDR3: ATSTTGTSGGPHHNEQF; J: TRBJ2-1; V: TRBV15
CDR3: SAVTGSGNTIY; J: TRBJ1-3; V: TRBV20-1
CDR3: ASSTLAGTQETQY; J: TRBJ2-5; V: TRBV18
CDR3: ASSTRTSGSYNEQF; J: TRBJ2-1; V: TRBV7-9
CDR3: SARRTQDSPLH; J: TRBJ1-6; V: TRBV20-1
CDR3: ASSFYAERISEQY; J: .; V: TRBV27
CDR3: ASSLEQSSYEQY; J: TRBJ2-7; V: TRBV12-3/TRBV12-4
CDR3: ASSFSAGGNTEAF; J: TRBJ1-1; V: TRBV5-1
CDR3: ASSLDQAGGQY; J: TRBJ2-7; V: TRBV12-3/TRBV12-4
CDR3: ASSLGGPNLFSGANVLT; J: TRBJ2-6; V: TRBV7-6
CDR3: ASSERWTGGDGYT; J: TRBJ1-2; V: TRBV14
CDR3: ASSQRGATLTGELF; J: TRBJ2-2; V: TRBV7-8
CDR3: ASSPGNYPTDTQY; J: TRBJ2-3; V: TRBV3-1
CDR3: ASSEAGPDEQF; J: TRBJ2-1; V: TRBV2
CDR3: ASSRGAGYNEQF; J: TRBJ2-1; V: TRBV28
CDR3: ASSPYELAGGHNEQF; J: TRBJ2-1; V: TRBV7-6
CDR3: ASSLDFSGWNTEAF; J: TRBJ1-1; V: TRBV7-9
CDR3: ASSQVALAGGHTDTQY; J: TRBJ2-3; V: TRBV14
CDR3: ASITTGPRTVVDGYT; J: TRBJ1-2; V: TRBV7-9
CDR3: ASSLDSGTPREKLF; J: TRBJ1-4; V: TRBV12-3/TRBV12-4
CDR3: ASSPEAGEPQTDTQY; J: TRBJ2-3; V: TRBV13
CDR3: ASSPTGTDYNEQF; J: TRBJ2-1; V: TRBV18
CDR3: SARDATGQGATGYT; J: TRBJ1-2; V: TRBV20-1
CDR3: ASSQERAFSEKLF; J: TRBJ1-4; V: TRBV4-3
CDR3: SASPSTGKETQY; J: TRBJ2-5; V: TRBV20-1
CDR3: SARTDPNEKLF; J: TRBJ1-4; V: TRBV20-1
CDR3: ASSLLGIRSTGELF; J: TRBJ2-2; V: TRBV12-3/TRBV12-4
CDR3: SVERWGSYGYT; J: TRBJ1-2; V: TRBV29-1
CDR3: ASSVSPEGIYGYT; J: TRBJ1-2; V: TRBV2
CDR3: SARGDPNQPQH; J: TRBJ1-5; V: TRBV20-1
CDR3: ATSSYTGGRAYEQY; J: TRBJ2-7; V: TRBV15
CDR3: ASSLYNQETQY; J: TRBJ2-5; V: TRBV7-2
CDR3: ASSQDLGIIGTEAF; J: TRBJ1-1; V: TRBV4-1
CDR3: ASSYSKGRSSTAEAF; J: TRBJ1-1; V: TRBV6-5
CDR3: ASSPGTSGGAGDTQY; J: TRBJ2-3; V: TRBV7-9
CDR3: SASPGRTSGYNELF; J: TRBJ2-1; V: TRBV20-1
CDR3: ASSPVRDSFKDEQF; J: TRBJ2-1; V: TRBV3-1
CDR3: ASSQDVGFHAYTQY; J: TRBJ2-3; V: TRBV3-1
CDR3: ASSNRVEVRGTQY; J: TRBJ2-5; V: TRBV25-1
CDR3: ASSLAGSLNTEAF; J: TRBJ1-1; V: TRBV5-1
CDR3: ASSANRGANKQF; J: TRBJ2-1; V: TRBV7-2
CDR3: SAREGSQQETQY; J: TRBJ2-5; V: TRBV20-1
CDR3: ASSLTGVGTGGLF; J: TRBJ2-2; V: TRBV7-3